A selection of T cell receptor beta chains follows, all from one sample in a study of T cells in Graves' hyperthyroidism and ophthalmopathy. TCRdb reprocessed the multiplex PCR reads with MiXCR, giving one entry per CDR3 protein. The table includes 500,000 to 600,000 distinct CDR3 sequences, over 15% detected once. Sequencing was done on a sample of blood. The receptors come from a woman in her late teens or twenties with Graves' hyperthyroidism. Each CDR3 is given with its conserved first and last residue. A D gene is named only where the DNA matches it firmly. Expanded clones get a size class; other rows say once, few or many, or leave the size out.

clone_size	j_call	d_call	v_call	cdr3_nt	cdr3_aa
once	TRBJ2-2	-	TRBV10-2	TGCGCCAGCAGTGCCCAGAGAGGGAAGCACCGGGAGCTGTTTTTT	CASSAQRGKHRELFF
few	TRBJ1-1	-	TRBV12-3/TRBV12-4	TGTGCCAGCAGCCCCTCTTCTGTGACTGAAGCTTTCTTT	CASSPSSVTEAFF
-	TRBJ1-2	TRBD1	TRBV4-3	TGCGCCAGCAGCCAAGATCCGGGACAGGGATTTTATGGCTACACCTTC	CASSQDPGQGFYGYTF
-	TRBJ1-5	TRBD1	TRBV20-1	TGCAGTGCTAGAGCAGCCGGGACAGGCAATCAGCCCCAGCATTTT	CSARAAGTGNQPQHF
many	TRBJ2-7	TRBD1	TRBV7-2	TGTGCCAGCAGCAACTCACTCGCGGCAGGGGGCGAGCAGTACTTC	CASSNSLAAGGEQYF
many	TRBJ1-2	-	TRBV3-1	TGTGCCAGCAGCCTCGACAGAAGTAGAGGCTACACCTTC	CASSLDRSRGYTF
-	TRBJ2-3	TRBD2	TRBV5-1	TGCGCCAGCAGCTTGGATCGGCTAGCGGGGGGCCGAGGCACAGATACGCAGTATTTT	CASSLDRLAGGRGTDTQYF
-	TRBJ2-3	TRBD2	TRBV12-3/TRBV12-4	TGTGCCAGCAGCCTTAGCGGGTCCCAGGATACGCAGTATTTT	CASSLSGSQDTQYF
many	TRBJ1-1	TRBD1	TRBV20-1	TGCAGTGGGACAGGTCGGAACACTGAAGCTTTCTTT	CSGTGRNTEAFF
many	TRBJ2-3	-	TRBV7-2	TGTGCCAGCAACGACCGGGGGCCAGATACGCAGTATTTT	CASNDRGPDTQYF
few	TRBJ2-4	TRBD1	TRBV5-1	TGCGCCAGCAGCCCTCGAACCGGGACAGGAAAAAACATTCAGTACTTC	CASSPRTGTGKNIQYF
many	TRBJ1-1	TRBD1	TRBV20-1	TGCAGTGCTTATCACGGTCGACAGGGTGAAGCTTTCTTT	CSAYHGRQGEAFF
-	TRBJ1-1	-	TRBV12-3/TRBV12-4	TGTGCCAGCAGGAGGGTGGGGGGGGTAGGGGCTGAAGCTTTCTTT	CASRRVGGVGAEAFF
-	TRBJ1-1	-	TRBV4-3	TGCGCCAGCAGCCAAGGAGTTGGGCGGACAGTGGCGGTACGGACTGAAGCTTTCTTT	CASSQGVGRTVAVRTEAFF
many	TRBJ1-2	-	TRBV2	TGTGCCAGCAGTGAAGCTGGGATGGGGGGCTATGGCTACACCTTC	CASSEAGMGGYGYTF
many	TRBJ2-7	-	TRBV3-1	TGTGCCAGCAGCTCGAACTACGAGCAGTACTTC	CASSSNYEQYF
-	TRBJ2-5	TRBD2	TRBV5-1	TGCGCCAGCAGCCTGGTCGTGCCGGGGGGTATATTGGAGACCCAGTACTTC	CASSLVVPGGILETQYF
many	TRBJ1-5	-	TRBV20-1	TGCAGTGCTACTAGGGAGGGAGGCAACAATCAGCCCCAGCATTTT	CSATREGGNNQPQHF
many	TRBJ2-5	-	TRBV3-1	TGTGCCAGCAGCCAAGGCGATGTGTCCCAGTACTTC	CASSQGDVSQYF
-	TRBJ1-4	-	TRBV7-9	TGTGCCAGCAGCTCGGGCCGACCGAAGACCGACGAAAAACTGTTTTTT	CASSSGRPKTDEKLFF
few	TRBJ2-1	TRBD1	TRBV14	TGTGCCAGCAGCCAAGAAGCCCGGACAGGGGCCAGCAATGAGCAGTTCTTC	CASSQEARTGASNEQFF